Each of the 9 T cell receptor beta chains below was sequenced from the same sample in a study of monozygotic twins with inflammatory bowel disease. TCRdb reprocessed the 5' RACE reads and reports one entry per CDR3 protein, with no DNA. In total, the table holds 150,000 to 200,000 distinct CDR3 sequences. The sequencing input was blood. These receptors all stem from a human donor with ulcerative colitis or Crohn's disease, or a healthy co-twin of an affected twin (not recorded which).

The CDR3 loop is CASSLVGGVVTEAFF. The V and J genes are TRBV7-2 and TRBJ1-1; TCRdb's D call of TRBD1 is untestable without DNA. Germline V gene lookup returns CDR1 SGHTA and CDR2 FQGNSA. The CDR3 is 15 amino acids.

The chain has TRBV28 and TRBJ1-1. The CDR3 spans 15 residues. The germline V gene has CDR1 MDHEN and CDR2 SYDVKM. The CDR3 sequence: CASSLSLGGYTEAFF.

This chain uses TRBV6-1 with TRBJ1-1; without DNA, the TCRdb call of TRBD1 cannot be checked. Germline-derived CDR1 and CDR2 are MNHNS and SASEGT. This CDR3 region has 13 residues. The CDR3 here is CASNTGGNTEAFF.

The chain couples TRBV11-2 to TRBJ1-1. Germline CDR1 is SGHAT and CDR2 is FQNNGV. The length of the CDR3 is 15 residues. The CDR3 here is CASSFGGSIYTEAFF.

The V gene is TRBV3-1, the J gene TRBJ2-7; the TCRdb call, TRBD1, lacks DNA for checking. The CDR3 runs to 15 residues. Germline lookup yields CDR1 LGHDT and CDR2 YNNKEL (reference sequence). The CDR3 is CASSQVGQGRYEQYF.

The chain carries TRBV4-2 and TRBJ2-7; TCRdb's D gene call, TRBD2, goes unchecked for lack of DNA. CDR1 LGHNA and CDR2 YNFKEQ come from the germline V gene. CDR3 length: 18 amino acids. CDR3 protein: CASSQDLPSGSWSYEQYF.

The V call is TRBV7-9, the J call TRBJ2-7; checking the TCRdb D call of TRBD1 is not possible without DNA. This CDR3 comprises 11 residues. The germline CDR1 and CDR2 sequences are SEHNR and FQNEAQ (reference sequence). The CDR3 loop reads CASSSYIVGDF.

This chain uses TRBV20-1 with TRBJ2-7; TCRdb lists TRBD1, though no DNA is available to test this call. Germline CDR1 DFQATT, CDR2 SNEGSKA (reference sequence). The CDR3 spans 12 residues. Here the CDR3 reads CSVLRQSYEQYF.

The chain uses TRBV30 and TRBJ2-3; TCRdb designates TRBD2, a call that cannot be tested without DNA. CDR1 GTSNPN and CDR2 SVGIG come from the germline V gene (reference sequence). The length of the CDR3 is 13 residues. CDR3 sequence reads: CAWSPAGWGTQYF.